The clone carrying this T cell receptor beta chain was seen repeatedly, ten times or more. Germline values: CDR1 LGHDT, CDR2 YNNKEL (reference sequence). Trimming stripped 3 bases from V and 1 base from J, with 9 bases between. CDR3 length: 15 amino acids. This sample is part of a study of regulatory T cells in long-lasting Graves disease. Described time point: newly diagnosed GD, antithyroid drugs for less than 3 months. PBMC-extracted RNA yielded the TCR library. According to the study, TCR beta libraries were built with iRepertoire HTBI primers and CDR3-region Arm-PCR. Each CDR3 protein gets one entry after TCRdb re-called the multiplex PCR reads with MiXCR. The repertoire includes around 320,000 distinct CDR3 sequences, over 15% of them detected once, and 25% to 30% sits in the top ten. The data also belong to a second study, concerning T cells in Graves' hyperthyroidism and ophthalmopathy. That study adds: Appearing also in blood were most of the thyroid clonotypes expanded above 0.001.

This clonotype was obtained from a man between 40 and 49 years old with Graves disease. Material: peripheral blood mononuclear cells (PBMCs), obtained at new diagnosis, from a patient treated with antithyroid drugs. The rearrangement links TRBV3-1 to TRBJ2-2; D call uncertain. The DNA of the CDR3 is TGTGCCAGCAGCCACCAATCACAGAACACCGGGGAGCTGTTTTTT. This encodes CASSHQSQNTGELFF.